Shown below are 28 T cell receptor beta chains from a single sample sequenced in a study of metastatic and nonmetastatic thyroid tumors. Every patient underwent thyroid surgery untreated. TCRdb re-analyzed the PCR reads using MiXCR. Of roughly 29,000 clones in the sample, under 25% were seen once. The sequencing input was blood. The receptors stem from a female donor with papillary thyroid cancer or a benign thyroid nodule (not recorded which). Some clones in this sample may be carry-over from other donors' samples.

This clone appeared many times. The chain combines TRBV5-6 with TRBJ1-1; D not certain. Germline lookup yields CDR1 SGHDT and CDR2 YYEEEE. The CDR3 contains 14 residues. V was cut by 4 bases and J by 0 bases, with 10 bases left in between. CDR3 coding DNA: TGTGCCAGCAGCCCTTACCCCATGAACACTGAAGCTTTCTTT. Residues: CASSPYPMNTEAFF.

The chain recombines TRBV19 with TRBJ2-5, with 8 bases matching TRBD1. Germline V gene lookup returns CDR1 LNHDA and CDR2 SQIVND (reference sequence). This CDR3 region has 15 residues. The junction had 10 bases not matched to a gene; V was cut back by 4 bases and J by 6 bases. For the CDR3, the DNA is TGTGCCAGTAGTACAGGGCAGGGGGCGAGTAAGACCCAGTACTTC. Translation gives CASSTGQGASKTQYF.

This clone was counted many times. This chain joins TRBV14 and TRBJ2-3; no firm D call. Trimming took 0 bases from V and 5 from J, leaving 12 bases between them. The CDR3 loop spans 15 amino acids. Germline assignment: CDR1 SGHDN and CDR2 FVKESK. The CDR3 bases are TGTGCCAGCAGCCAAGATCCACCCTACGGAGATACGCAGTATTTT. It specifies CASSQDPPYGDTQYF. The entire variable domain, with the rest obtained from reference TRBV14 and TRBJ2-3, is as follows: EAGVTQFPSHSVIEKGQTVTLRCDPISGHDNLYWYRRVMGKEIKFLLHFVKESKQDESGMPNNRFLAERTGGTYSTLKVQPAELEDSGVYFCASSQDPPYGDTQYFGPGTRLTVL.

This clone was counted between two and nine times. The CDR3 DNA reads as TGTGCCAGCAGCCAGTTGAATGAGCAGTTCTTC. The encoded protein is CASSQLNEQFF. The rearrangement uses TRBV7-2 and TRBJ2-1; no clear D. Trimming shortened V by 5 bases and J by 7 bases, and 6 bases separated the two germline ends. This CDR3 comprises 11 residues. Germline CDR1 is SGHTA and CDR2 is FQGNSA.

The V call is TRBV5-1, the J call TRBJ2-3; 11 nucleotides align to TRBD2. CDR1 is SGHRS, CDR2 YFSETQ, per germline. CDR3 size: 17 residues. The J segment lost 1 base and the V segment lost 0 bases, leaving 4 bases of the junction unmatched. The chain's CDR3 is CASSLEVAGGGTDTQYF. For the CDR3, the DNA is TGCGCCAGCAGCTTGGAGGTAGCGGGAGGGGGCACAGATACGCAGTATTTT.

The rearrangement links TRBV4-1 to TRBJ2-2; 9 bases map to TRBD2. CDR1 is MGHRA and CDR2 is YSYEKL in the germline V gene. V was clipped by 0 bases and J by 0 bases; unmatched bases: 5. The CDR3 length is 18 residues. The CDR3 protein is CASSQDVAGAANTGELFF. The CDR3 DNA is TGCGCCAGCAGCCAAGATGTAGCGGGAGCCGCGAACACCGGGGAGCTGTTTTTT.

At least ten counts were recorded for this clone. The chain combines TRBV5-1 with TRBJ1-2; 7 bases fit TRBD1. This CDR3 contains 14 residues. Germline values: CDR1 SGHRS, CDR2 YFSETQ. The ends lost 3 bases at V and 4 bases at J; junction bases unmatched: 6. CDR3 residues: CASSSGQSFYGYTF. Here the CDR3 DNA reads TGCGCCAGCAGCTCGGGACAGTCGTTCTATGGCTACACCTTC.

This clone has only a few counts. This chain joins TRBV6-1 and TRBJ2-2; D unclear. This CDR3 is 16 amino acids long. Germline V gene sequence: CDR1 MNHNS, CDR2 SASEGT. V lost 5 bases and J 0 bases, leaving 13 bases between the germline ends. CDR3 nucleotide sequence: TGTGCCAGCAGTCCCTCCCGACGGGCGAACACCGGGGAGCTGTTTTTT. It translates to CASSPSRRANTGELFF.

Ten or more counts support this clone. The CDR3 DNA reads TGTGCCAGTAGTGTAGGGGAGGGCTACACCTTC. Amino acid sequence: CASSVGEGYTF. The chain joins TRBV19 to TRBJ1-2; the D gene is possibly TRBD1 (5 bases). The CDR3 spans 11 residues. V was shortened by 5 bases and J by 8 bases, with 9 bases between the two germline ends. Germline V gene sequence: CDR1 LNHDA, CDR2 SQIVND (reference sequence).

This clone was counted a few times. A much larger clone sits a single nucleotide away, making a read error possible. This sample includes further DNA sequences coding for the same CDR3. The CDR3 protein is CAIGDSSYNEQFF. Here the CDR3 DNA reads TGTGCCATAGGAGACTCGTCCTACAATGAGCAGTTCTTC. The chain has TRBV10-3 and TRBJ2-1; D ambiguous. CDR3 length: 13 amino acids. The germline V and J ends were trimmed by 9 bases and 1 base, with 10 bases remaining between them. The germline V gene has CDR1 ENHRY and CDR2 SYGVKD.

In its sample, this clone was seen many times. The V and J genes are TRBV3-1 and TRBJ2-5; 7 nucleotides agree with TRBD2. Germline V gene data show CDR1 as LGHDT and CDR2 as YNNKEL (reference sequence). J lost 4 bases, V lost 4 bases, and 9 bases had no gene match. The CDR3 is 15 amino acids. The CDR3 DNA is TGTGCCAGCAGCCGGGGTGGGCGGGAGCGAGAGACCCAGTACTTC. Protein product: CASSRGGRERETQYF.

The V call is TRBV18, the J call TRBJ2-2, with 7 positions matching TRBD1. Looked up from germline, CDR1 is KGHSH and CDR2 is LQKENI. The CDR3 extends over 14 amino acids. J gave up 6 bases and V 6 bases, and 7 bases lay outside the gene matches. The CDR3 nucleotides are TGTGCCAGCTCTCGGGACAGTTGGCCCGGGGAGCTGTTTTTT. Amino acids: CASSRDSWPGELFF.

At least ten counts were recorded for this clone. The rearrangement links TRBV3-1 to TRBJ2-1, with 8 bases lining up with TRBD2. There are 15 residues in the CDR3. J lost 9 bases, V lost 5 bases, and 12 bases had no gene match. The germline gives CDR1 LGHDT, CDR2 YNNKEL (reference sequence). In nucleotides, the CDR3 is TGTGCCAGCAGCGGGTTGAGCGGGAGTAGGGGTGAGCAGTTCTTC. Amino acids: CASSGLSGSRGEQFF.

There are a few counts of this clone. In DNA form, the CDR3 reads TGTGCCAGTAAACTAGCCAAAAACATTCAGTACTTC. The encoded protein is CASKLAKNIQYF. This chain joins TRBV12-3 or TRBV12-4 and TRBJ2-4; D unresolved. This CDR3 contains 12 residues. Trimming cost V 9 bases and J 0 bases, with 6 bases left between them.

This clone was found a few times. The CDR3 nucleotides read TGTGCCAGCAGTCCCGGGACGGTGTATGATGAGCAGTTCTTC. Its protein product is CASSPGTVYDEQFF. The chain carries TRBV28 and TRBJ2-1; possibly TRBD1 or TRBD2 for D (5 bases each). The ends were cut back, 5 bases at V and 8 bases at J, with 16 bases in the middle. The CDR3 runs to 14 residues. Per the germline V gene, CDR1 is MDHEN and CDR2 is SYDVKM.

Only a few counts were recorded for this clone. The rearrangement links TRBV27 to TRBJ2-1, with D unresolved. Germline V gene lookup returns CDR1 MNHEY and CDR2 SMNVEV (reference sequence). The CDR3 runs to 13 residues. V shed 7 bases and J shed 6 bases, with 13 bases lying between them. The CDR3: CASTPRYSNEQFF. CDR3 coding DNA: TGTGCCAGCACCCCTAGGTACAGCAATGAGCAGTTCTTC.

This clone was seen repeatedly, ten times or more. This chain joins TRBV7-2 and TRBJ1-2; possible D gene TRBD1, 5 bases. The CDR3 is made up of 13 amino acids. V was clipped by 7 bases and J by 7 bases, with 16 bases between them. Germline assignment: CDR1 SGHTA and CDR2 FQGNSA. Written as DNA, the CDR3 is TGTGCCAGCAATCGTCAAGGGGAGGGTGGCTACACCTTC. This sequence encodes CASNRQGEGGYTF. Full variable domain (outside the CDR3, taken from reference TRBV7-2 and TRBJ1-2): GAGVSQSPSNKVTEKGKDVELRCDPISGHTALYWYRQSLGQGLEFLIYFQGNSAPDKSGLPSDRFSAERTGGSVSTLTIQRTQQEDSAVYLCASNRQGEGGYTFGSGTRLTVV.

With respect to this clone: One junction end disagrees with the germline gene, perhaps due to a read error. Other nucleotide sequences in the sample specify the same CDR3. The CDR3 DNA follows: TGCGCCACCAGCAGATACAGGGACCGCACTGAAGCTTTCTTT. It specifies CATSRYRDRTEAFF. The chain combines TRBV15 with TRBJ1-1, with a weak D call TRBD1 (6 bases). In germline, CDR1 is LNHNV, CDR2 YYDKDF (reference sequence). CDR3 length: 14 residues.

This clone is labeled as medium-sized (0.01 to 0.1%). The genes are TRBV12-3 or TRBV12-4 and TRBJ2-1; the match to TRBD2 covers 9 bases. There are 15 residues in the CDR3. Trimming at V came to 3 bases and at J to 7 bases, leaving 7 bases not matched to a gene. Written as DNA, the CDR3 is TGTGCCAGCAGTTTTGGCGGGGGGGCCGAAAATGAGCAGTTCTTC. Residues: CASSFGGGAENEQFF.

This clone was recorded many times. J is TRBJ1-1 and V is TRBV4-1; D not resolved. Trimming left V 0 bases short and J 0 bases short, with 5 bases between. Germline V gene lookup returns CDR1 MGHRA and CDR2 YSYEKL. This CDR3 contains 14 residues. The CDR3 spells CASSQESLNTEAFF. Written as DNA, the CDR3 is TGCGCCAGCAGCCAAGAATCGTTGAACACTGAAGCTTTCTTT.

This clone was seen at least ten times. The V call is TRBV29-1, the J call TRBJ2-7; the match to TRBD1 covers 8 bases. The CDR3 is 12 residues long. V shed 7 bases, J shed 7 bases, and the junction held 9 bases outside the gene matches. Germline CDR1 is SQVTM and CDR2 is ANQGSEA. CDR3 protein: CSGKQGGGEQYF. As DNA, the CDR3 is TGCAGCGGAAAACAGGGGGGTGGGGAGCAGTACTTC.

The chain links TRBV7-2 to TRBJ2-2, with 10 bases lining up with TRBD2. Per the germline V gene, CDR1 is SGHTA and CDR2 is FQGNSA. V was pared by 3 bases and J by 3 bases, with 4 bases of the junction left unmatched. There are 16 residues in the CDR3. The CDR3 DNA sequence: TGTGCCAGCAGCTTGGCGACTAGCGGGTACACCGGGGAGCTGTTTTTT. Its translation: CASSLATSGYTGELFF. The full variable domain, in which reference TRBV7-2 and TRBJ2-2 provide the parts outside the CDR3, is GAGVSQSPSNKVTEKGKDVELRCDPISGHTALYWYRQSLGQGLEFLIYFQGNSAPDKSGLPSDRFSAERTGGSVSTLTIQRTQQEDSAVYLCASSLATSGYTGELFFGEGSRLTVL.

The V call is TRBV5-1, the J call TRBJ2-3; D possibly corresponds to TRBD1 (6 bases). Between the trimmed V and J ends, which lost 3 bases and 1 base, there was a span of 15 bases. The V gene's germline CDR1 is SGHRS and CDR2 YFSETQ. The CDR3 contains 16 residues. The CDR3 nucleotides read TGCGCCAGCAGCTCTACAGGGATCGGGCGCACAGATACGCAGTATTTT. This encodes CASSSTGIGRTDTQYF.

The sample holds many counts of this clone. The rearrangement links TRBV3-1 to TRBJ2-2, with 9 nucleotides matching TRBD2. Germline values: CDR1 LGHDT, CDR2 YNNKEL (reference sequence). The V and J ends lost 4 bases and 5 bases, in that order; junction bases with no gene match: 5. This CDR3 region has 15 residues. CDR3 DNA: TGTGCCAGCAGCCTTAGCGGGAGCGGTACCGGGGAGCTGTTTTTT. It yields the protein CASSLSGSGTGELFF.

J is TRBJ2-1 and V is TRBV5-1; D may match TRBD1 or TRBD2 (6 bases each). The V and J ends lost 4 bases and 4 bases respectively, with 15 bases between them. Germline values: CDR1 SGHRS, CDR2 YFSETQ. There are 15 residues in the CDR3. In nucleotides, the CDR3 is TGCGCCAGCAGCCCGTGGGGGGCGGAATACAATGAGCAGTTCTTC. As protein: CASSPWGAEYNEQFF.

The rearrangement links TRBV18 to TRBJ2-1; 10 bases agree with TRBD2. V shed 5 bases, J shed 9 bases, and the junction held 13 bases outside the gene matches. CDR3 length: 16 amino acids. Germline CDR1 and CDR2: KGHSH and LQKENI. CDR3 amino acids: CASSKGRAGGRREQFF. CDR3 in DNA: TGTGCCAGCTCAAAAGGGCGAGCGGGGGGGCGGCGTGAGCAGTTCTTC.

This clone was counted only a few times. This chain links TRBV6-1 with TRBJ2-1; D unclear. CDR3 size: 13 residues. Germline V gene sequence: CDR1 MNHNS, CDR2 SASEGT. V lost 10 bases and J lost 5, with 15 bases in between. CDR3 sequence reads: CATAEEFNNEQFF. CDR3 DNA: TGTGCCACCGCAGAGGAATTTAACAATGAGCAGTTCTTC.

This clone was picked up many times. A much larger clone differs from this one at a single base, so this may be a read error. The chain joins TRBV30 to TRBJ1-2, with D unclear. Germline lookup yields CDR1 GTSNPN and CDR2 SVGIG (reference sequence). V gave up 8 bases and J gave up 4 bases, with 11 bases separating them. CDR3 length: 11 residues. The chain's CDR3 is CAPYGFYGYTF. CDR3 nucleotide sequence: TGTGCCCCTTACGGGTTCTATGGCTACACCTTC.